Listed below are T cell receptor beta chains from one sample, sequenced in a study of blood T cell repertoires in COVID-19. Sequencing was performed with immunoSEQ multiplex PCR; in TCRdb, only in-frame clones are kept and a portion is missing. Among fewer than 350,000 clones, 80% to 90% were seen once, and the ten largest hold around 2.2%. Sequencing was carried out using PBMCs or T cells enriched from blood (not recorded which). These receptor sequences come from a man aged 25-45 years who had recovered from COVID-19. CDR3s include the opening cysteine and the closing phenylalanine or tryptophan. The D gene is left open where the match is weak. Expanded clones get a size class; other rows say once, few or many, or leave the size out.

J	D	V	size	DNA	CDR3
TRBJ1-2	-	TRBV7-3	-	TGTGCCAGCAGCTTAACAGGGGTCGTTGGCTACACCTTC	CASSLTGVVGYTF
TRBJ1-1	TRBD1	TRBV25-1	once	TGTGCCAGCAGTGAATTAGAACAGGGGGCGGAGGCTTTCTTT	CASSELEQGAEAFF
TRBJ2-7	-	TRBV7-2	few	TGTGCCAGCAGCTTAGGAGACGGGGGTTTATACGAGCAGTACTTC	CASSLGDGGLYEQYF
TRBJ1-1	TRBD1	TRBV4-3	-	TGCGCCAGCAGCCAAGATAAGGCAGGGGGCTATGAAGCTTTCTTT	CASSQDKAGGYEAFF
TRBJ1-5	-	TRBV19	-	TGTGCCAGTAGTATAGTTTCCCTTCAGCCCCAGCATTTT	CASSIVSLQPQHF
TRBJ1-1	-	TRBV6-5	-	TGTGCCAGCAGTCCCCACAGCCCTTCGAACACTGAAGCTTTCTTT	CASSPHSPSNTEAFF
TRBJ2-3	-	TRBV5-4	-	TGTGCCAGCAGCTTTCCCGGGGGGCCCAAAGATACGCAGTATTTT	CASSFPGGPKDTQYF
TRBJ2-3	-	TRBV5-6	-	TGTGCCAGCAGGTTGCGGGGCACAGATACGCAGTATTTT	CASRLRGTDTQYF
TRBJ1-6	TRBD1	TRBV14	-	TGTGCCAGCAGCCAGCCGGGACAGTTAAATTCACCCCTCCACTTT	CASSQPGQLNSPLHF
TRBJ1-1	-	TRBV19	-	TGTGCCAGTACCCCGACGGGCCCCTGGGGGGTGAACACTGAAGCTTTCTTT	CASTPTGPWGVNTEAFF
TRBJ2-3	TRBD2	TRBV19	-	TGTGCCAGCCAACCCCTCGGACTAGCGGGGAGCACAGATACGCAGTATTTT	CASQPLGLAGSTDTQYF
TRBJ1-1	-	TRBV10-3	once	TGTGCCATCAGTGACGGTGGACAGTTGAACACTGAAGCTTTCTTT	CAISDGGQLNTEAFF
TRBJ1-6	-	TRBV7-9	-	TGTGCCAGCAGCCGGGGTGCTGACATTCGACCCCTCCACTTT	CASSRGADIRPLHF
TRBJ2-3	TRBD2	TRBV4-3	-	TGCGCCAGCGGGGGCTCGAGACTAGCGGGGGTTACAGATACGCAGTATTTT	CASGGSRLAGVTDTQYF
TRBJ2-2	TRBD1	TRBV5-1	-	TGCGCCAGCAGCAACGACGGACAGGGACTTTTCACCGGGGAGCTGTTTTTT	CASSNDGQGLFTGELFF
TRBJ1-2	-	TRBV5-1	-	TGCGCCAGCAGCTTGGAAGGGGTGGCTGGCTACACCTTC	CASSLEGVAGYTF
TRBJ2-1	-	TRBV18	-	TGTGCCAGCTCACTTACGGCGGGGTTTGAGAATGAGCAGTTCTTC	CASSLTAGFENEQFF
TRBJ2-7	-	TRBV6-5	-	TGTGCCAGCAACAGCTACGAGCAGTACTTC	CASNSYEQYF
TRBJ1-5	-	TRBV30	-	TGTGCCTGGAATCCGCAGGGACATACGGATCAGCCCCAGCATTTT	CAWNPQGHTDQPQHF
TRBJ1-5	-	TRBV27	few	TGTGCCAGCAGTTTGCAGAGCAATCAGCCCCAGCATTTT	CASSLQSNQPQHF
TRBJ2-3	TRBD1	TRBV7-3	-	TGTGCCAGCAGCTCGACAGGGTTAAAAGATACGCAGTATTTT	CASSSTGLKDTQYF
TRBJ1-5	-	TRBV21-1	few	TGTGCCAGCAGCAAAGGTCGGGGTTTCCCTAACAATCAGCCCCAGCATTTT	CASSKGRGFPNNQPQHF
TRBJ2-1	-	TRBV10-1	-	TGCGCCAGCAGTGGAGGTGAAGGAGAGCAGTTCTTC	CASSGGEGEQFF
TRBJ1-2	-	TRBV19	-	TGTGCCAGTAGTATCAGAGGACAAGCTCACTATGGCTACACCTTC	CASSIRGQAHYGYTF
TRBJ2-7	TRBD1	TRBV2	-	TGTGCTGGCAGGGGGCTCTACGAGCAGTACTTC	CAGRGLYEQYF
TRBJ2-7	-	TRBV6-1	-	TGTGCCAGCAGTGAGAATGGTCAGGCCGTTTATTACGAGCAGTACTTC	CASSENGQAVYYEQYF
TRBJ1-6	TRBD1	TRBV5-1	-	TGCGCCAGCAGCTTGGCCCGACAGGGCTGGAATTCACCCCTCCACTTT	CASSLARQGWNSPLHF